This TCR beta chain was identified during a study of cytomegalovirus exposure and HLA in healthy donors. This PCR relied on a set of 60 Vbeta primers and 13 Jbeta primers. Data came from immunoSEQ multiplex PCR; TCRdb stores just in-frame clones and leaves some out. The sample yields some 110,000 clones, under 80% seen once. The CDR3 loop spans 16 amino acids. Germline V lookup: CDR1 LGHNA, CDR2 YSLEER. After removal of 3 bases from V and 0 bases from J, the junction contained 4 bases not matched to a gene. This sequence originates from a woman aged 45-60 years in good health and CMV-seropositive. The rearrangement uses TRBV4-3 and TRBJ2-7, with 11 bases identical to TRBD2. Sequencing was done on a sample of PBMCs. CDR3 sequence reads: CASSQFSGGDSYEQYF. In DNA, the CDR3 is TGCGCCAGCAGCCAGTTTAGCGGGGGGGACTCCTACGAGCAGTACTTC.